In this sample, the clone carrying this T cell receptor (beta chain) turned up once. No antigen is known for it. The junction departs from the called germline gene at one end, perhaps through a read error. This specimen belongs to a study of cytomegalovirus exposure and HLA in healthy donors. Across the whole study: Unique TCR beta sequences numbering some 120 million came from 150 million to 200 million T cells in an earlier analysis.

PCR involved 60 Vbeta and 13 Jbeta primers. Assay: immunoSEQ multiplex PCR; the TCRdb copy retains only in-frame clones and omits some. This table holds about 200,000 clones, under 90% found once. Points from the study as a whole: HLA allele associations emerged for 16,951 TCR beta sequences in a later analysis, at 0.05 false discovery rate. With later analysis, a missense DCLRE1C variant became linked to TCR beta V- and J-gene trimming.

The sequenced material came from PBMCs. This TCR was sampled from a boy aged 2-9 years in good health and CMV-seronegative.

This CDR3 reads CASSSTGEGLITGAFF. The CDR3, as DNA: TGCGCCAGCAGCTCGACAGGGGAGGGCCTAATCACTGGAGCTTTCTTT. This rearrangement joins TRBV4-1 to TRBJ1-1; TRBD1 matches at 8 bases. This CDR3 has 16 residues. Germline V gives CDR1 MGHRA, CDR2 YSYEKL.